One TCR beta chain is described in this entry. It has no known antigen specificity. The record has no base qualities; no much larger clone is one base away. These data originate in a study of long-term antiretroviral therapy in people with HIV (dated by TCRdb to between 2020 and 2023). In the study overall: Collection of the earliest samples took place about a decade ahead of the 2015 WHO recommendation for immediate ART, at a time when ART was typically delayed until CD4 counts fell. No cross-contamination during QIAcube processing was shown when test extractions of a monoclonal T-cell line were performed alongside 25 to 35 polyclonal samples. Among the 30 to 35 participants with HIV, eleven to twelve were female. Whether ART initiation and durable HIV suppression were associated with changes in peripheral blood TRB repertoire composition and diversity was tested in a retrospective serial study. A total of 150 to 200 cryopreserved PBMC samples were contributed to the cohort by 30 adults with confirmed HIV infection, with samples collected serially over a mean of approximately 6 years (range 1-12). Overall study outcomes, separate from this receptor: Limited PBMC availability meant only the TCR beta chain was sequenced, without alpha chain pairing. Expanded TRB clones identified before ART initiation dominated the repertoire across all time points, though the dominance fluctuated and decreased in many PLHIV after ART. HIV repertoires had narrower CDR3 length ranges than controls, and the network structure suggested an antigen-experienced repertoire that shifted only slightly toward naive after ART. Because cell numbers in pre-ART samples were limited, unsorted PBMC were profiled instead of sorted CD4+ and CD8+ T cells. ART initiation was associated with a significant increase in TRB diversity, but diversity stayed significantly below transplant donor controls even after long-term ART. The samples span the years 2004 to 2017, and the ART regimens used at that time may not be as effective as current regimens. Inferences about post-ART repertoire changes were limited because no data were available on ART adherence, viral resistance or therapy changes.

Participants were included only if at least one PBMC sample before ART initiation and at least two post-ART samples were available. Treatment was received in the United States of America by all participants with HIV. Before DNA extraction, cryopreserved samples containing about 0.9-11 million PBMC were thawed and washed. At the time of the earliest PBMC sample, participants with HIV were aged between about 20 and 55 years. PBMC samples from each participant spanned 1-4 timepoints before ART initiation and 2-8 timepoints after ART initiation, with a median of 7 samples. For every participant, serial HIV viral load, CD4+ T-cell count, ART history and demographic data were obtained. Genomic DNA was extracted from unsorted PBMC with a Qiagen kit on a QIAcube, with processing performed in batches of 12 samples. The immunoSEQ hsTCRB v3.0 assay was used at survey level resolution to sequence the TRB variable region. A depth of roughly 40,000-50,000 T-cell genomes per sample was targeted for TRB sequencing. Pooled TRB libraries were sequenced on an Illumina MiSeq with a v3 150-cycle kit. As for the authors' bioinformatics: Repertoire analysis was run in R within a reproducible Nextflow workflow that covered QC, data transformation and analysis. LymphoSeq2, an R package for exploring AIRR-Seq data, was used to implement the custom analyses. A few samples that yielded fewer than 5000 total TRB sequences were excluded, so that approximately 200 HIV repertoires were analyzed. Among the approximately 180 retained HIV repertoires, some 59 were collected before ART initiation and roughly 130 after ART initiation. Each repertoire was downsampled to 5000 TRB nucleotide sequences, and summary statistics were averaged across 100 downsampling iterations. The analysis kept only TRB sequences whose CDR3 regions were at least seven amino acids long. A Shannon entropy-derived clonality score and the Gini coefficient were used to measure diversity. Repertoire networks linked the top 5000 CDR3 amino acid sequences whenever two sequences differed by an edit distance of one. GLIPH2 predicted antigen specificity groups and MHC restriction for TRB CDR3 amino acid sequences. To flag known CMV, EBV, HIV or tissue antigen associations, CDR3 amino acid sequences were matched against VDJdb and McPAS-TCR. Pre-ART, post-ART and control groups were compared with Wilcoxon signed-rank tests and Holm-Bonferroni correction. Drawn from immuneACCESS, this table holds only the in-frame rearrangements with V and J called that TCRdb kept. Clones are partly lost; checked studies trace under half to an unresolved V gene and leave the rest unexplained. V and J calls and clone size are as listed in that table; D and trimming were resolved from the DNA. The sample profile shows 14,000 or so clones; around 90% of them were found once. 9.5% to 13% of the sample belongs to the ten largest clones.

The input for sequencing was unsorted PBMCs, taken 6.2 years after starting antiretroviral therapy. The receptor comes from a middle-aged man with HIV.

The DNA is as follows: TGTGCCAGCAGCTTATTACTAGCAGAAAACAATGAGCAGTTCTTC. This codes for CASSLLLAENNEQFF. The chain is made from TRBV7-3 and TRBJ2-1; the best D guess is TRBD2, with 6 bases matching. The V and J ends are trimmed by 2 bases and 5 bases, leaving 13 bases between them. CDR1 is given as SGHTA and CDR2 as FQGTGA, both from the germline V gene. Taken from cysteine to phenylalanine, the CDR3 has 15 residues. CDR3 DNA only is kept here, 45 bases in frame from base 1. Reference TRBV7-3 and TRBJ2-1 proteins supply the regions before and after the CDR3; the full variable domain is: GAGVSQTPSNKVTEKGKYVELRCDPISGHTALYWYRQSLGQGPEFLIYFQGTGAADDSGLPNDRFFAVRPEGSVSTLKIQRTERGDSAVYLCASSLLLAENNEQFFGPGTRLTVL.